This passage covers 27 T cell receptor beta chains from one sample sequenced in a study of early T cells in non-severe SARS-CoV-2 infection. MiXCR, run by TCRdb on the 5' RACE reads, gives a single entry per CDR3 protein. The sample has roughly 100,000 distinct CDR3 sequences; 10% to 15% are singletons. The sample consisted of whole blood. These TCRs come from an adult who was a healthcare worker with PCR-confirmed SARS-CoV-2 infection or an uninfected control (not recorded which).

This clonotype was counted ten times or more. The chain employs TRBV7-2 and TRBJ2-7; D might be TRBD2 (6 bases). V dropped 3 bases and J dropped 0 bases, with 12 bases sitting between them. Germline values: CDR1 SGHTA, CDR2 FQGNSA. The CDR3 totals 15 residues. The CDR3 reads CASSFGLAVSYEQYF. CDR3 DNA: TGTGCCAGCAGCTTTGGATTAGCGGTCTCCTACGAGCAGTACTTC. Based on the CDR3 plus reference TRBV7-2 and TRBJ2-7, the full variable domain is GAGVSQSPSNKVTEKGKDVELRCDPISGHTALYWYRQSLGQGLEFLIYFQGNSAPDKSGLPSDRFSAERTGGSVSTLTIQRTQQEDSAVYLCASSFGLAVSYEQYFGPGTRLTVT.

This clonotype was detected many times. The gene calls are TRBV12-3 or TRBV12-4 and TRBJ1-2, with D maybe TRBD1 (6 bases). The CDR3 is made up of 15 amino acids. V was trimmed by 3 bases and J by 7 bases, leaving 18 bases between them. CDR3: CASSLGSGGSGGYTF. The CDR3 bases are TGTGCCAGCAGTTTGGGGTCCGGGGGCAGCGGTGGCTACACCTTC.

This clonotype was seen a few times. This chain links TRBV20-1 with TRBJ2-7, with D perhaps matching TRBD2 (6 bases). Trimming took off 0 bases at V and 5 bases at J, with 23 bases between the two ends. The germline V gene has CDR1 DFQATT and CDR2 SNEGSKA (reference sequence). The CDR3 totals 17 residues. The CDR3 here is CSARDQSPGEVRDEQYF. CDR3 coding DNA: TGCAGTGCTAGAGATCAGTCCCCGGGAGAAGTTAGGGACGAGCAGTACTTC.

There are many counts of this clonotype. V usage is TRBV30 and J usage is TRBJ2-1, with 9 bases that match TRBD2. From germline, CDR1 is GTSNPN and CDR2 SVGIG (reference sequence). The CDR3 loop spans 15 amino acids. Germline trimming cut 0 bases from V and 3 bases from J; bases unmatched to any gene: 3. DNA for the CDR3: TGTGCCTGGAGTGTACGACTAGCGGTCTACAATGAGCAGTTCTTC. It is translated as CAWSVRLAVYNEQFF. The variable domain in full, with the rest retrieved from reference TRBV30 and TRBJ2-1, is SQTIHQWPATLVQPVGSPLSLECTVEGTSNPNLYWYRQAAGRGLQLLFYSVGIGQISSEVPQNLSASRPQDRQFILSSKKLLLSDSGFYLCAWSVRLAVYNEQFFGPGTRLTVL.

As concerns this clonotype: Just one base apart from a much larger clone, this may be a read error. The chain is built from TRBV2 and TRBJ2-2, with a weak D call TRBD2 (5 bases). This CDR3 contains 15 residues. The germline CDR1 and CDR2 sequences are SNHLY and FYNNEI. Written as DNA, the CDR3 is TGTGTCAGCCGTCCCTCGGGGTCGAACACCGGGGAGCTGTTTTTT. This codes for CVSRPSGSNTGELFF.

This clonotype was picked up a small number of times. This chain links TRBV2 with TRBJ2-3, with 8 positions matching TRBD2. Germline trimming cut 6 bases from V and 3 bases from J; bases unmatched to any gene: 5. CDR1 is SNHLY and CDR2 is FYNNEI in the germline V gene. The CDR3 extends over 14 amino acids. The CDR3 nucleotides are TGTGCCAGCAGACCGGGACTAGAGACAGATACGCAGTATTTT. As protein: CASRPGLETDTQYF. The full variable domain, rest sourced from reference TRBV2 and TRBJ2-3, is EPEVTQTPSHQVTQMGQEVILRCVPISNHLYFYWYRQILGQKVEFLVSFYNNEISEKSEIFDDQFSVERPDGSNFTLKIRSTKLEDSAMYFCASRPGLETDTQYFGPGTRLTVL.

This clonotype was recorded many times. This rearrangement joins TRBV28 to TRBJ1-2, with 7 bases that match TRBD1. CDR1 is MDHEN and CDR2 is SYDVKM in the germline V gene. The V segment lost 5 bases and the J segment 4 bases; nucleotides outside the gene matches: 10. This CDR3 has 15 amino acids. The CDR3, as DNA: TGTGCCAGCAGTCCCCCGAGGGGGCGCGGCTATGGCTACACCTTC. This translates into CASSPPRGRGYGYTF.

This clonotype was found a few times. The chain recombines TRBV12-3 or TRBV12-4 with TRBJ2-7; unclear D gene. Trimming took off 1 base at V and 4 bases at J, with 5 bases between the two ends. This CDR3 has 12 amino acids. CDR3 nucleotide sequence: TGTGCCAGCAGTTTAGAAGATTACGAGCAGTACTTC. Translation: CASSLEDYEQYF.

The chain couples TRBV20-1 to TRBJ2-4; TRBD1 might be the D (5 bases). The germline CDR1 and CDR2 sequences are DFQATT and SNEGSKA (reference sequence). There are 12 residues in the CDR3. The ends were cut back, 5 bases at V and 8 bases at J, with 13 bases in the middle. The chain's CDR3 is CSADQGSHIQYF. CDR3 DNA sequence: TGCAGTGCTGACCAGGGAAGTCACATTCAGTACTTC.

This chain joins TRBV20-1 and TRBJ1-6; 9 bases match TRBD1. V lost 5 bases, J lost 10 bases, and 3 bases stayed unmatched. The CDR3 has 12 residues. Per germline, CDR1 DFQATT and CDR2 SNEGSKA (reference sequence). CDR3 protein: CSARTGGSPLHF. The CDR3 DNA reads as TGCAGTGCTCGTACAGGGGGCTCACCCCTCCACTTT.

This clonotype counts as medium-sized. The rearrangement joins TRBV4-1 to TRBJ2-7, with D possibly matching TRBD2 (6 bases). The CDR3 length is 13 residues. The germline gives CDR1 MGHRA, CDR2 YSYEKL. Trimming stripped 4 bases from V and 0 bases from J, with 7 bases between. CDR3 in amino acids: CASSLADSYEQYF. CDR3 sequence (DNA): TGCGCCAGCAGCCTAGCGGACTCCTACGAGCAGTACTTC.

This clonotype showed up many times. The rearrangement links TRBV20-1 to TRBJ2-1; TRBD2 agrees at 8 bases. The CDR3 extends over 14 amino acids. Germline-derived CDR1 and CDR2 are DFQATT and SNEGSKA (reference sequence). With V trimmed by 6 bases and J by 3 bases, 7 bases remained unmatched. The CDR3 sequence: CSAPAGVLYNEQFF. CDR3 nucleotide sequence: TGCAGTGCCCCAGCGGGAGTCCTCTACAATGAGCAGTTCTTC.

The table lists this clonotype with many counts. The chain uses TRBV6-1 and TRBJ1-1; the D is unclear. The CDR3 sequence is 15 residues long. Trimming stripped 4 bases from V and 0 bases from J, with 12 bases between. The germline V gene encodes CDR1 MNHNS and CDR2 SASEGT. As DNA, the CDR3 is TGTGCCAGCAGTGCGGACGGGGAGATGAACACTGAAGCTTTCTTT. Translated: CASSADGEMNTEAFF.

This clonotype was counted a few times. The rearrangement uses TRBV12-3 or TRBV12-4 and TRBJ2-1; 11 positions agree with TRBD2. This CDR3 spans 17 amino acids. J lost 7 bases, V lost 5 bases, and 13 bases had no gene match. CDR3 in DNA: TGTGCCAGCAGTGCAAGCGCCGGGACTAGCGGTGCTAATGAGCAGTTCTTC. As protein: CASSASAGTSGANEQFF.

This clonotype was seen ten or more times. This CDR3 is CSVRQGRGQETQYF. The CDR3 nucleotides are TGCAGCGTCCGACAGGGGAGGGGGCAAGAGACCCAGTACTTC. The chain has TRBV29-1 and TRBJ2-5; a weak D match, TRBD1 (8 bases). The CDR3 has 14 residues. V lost 6 bases and J lost 2, with 16 bases in between. Germline CDR1 and CDR2: SQVTM and ANQGSEA.

This clonotype was seen many times. V gene TRBV2 combines with J gene TRBJ2-1, with 10 bases identical to TRBD2. With 0 bases clipped from V and 6 bases from J, the junction kept 8 bases outside the gene matches. CDR3 length: 17 residues. The germline V gene has CDR1 SNHLY and CDR2 FYNNEI. CDR3: CASSEARGTSETNEQFF. CDR3 DNA sequence: TGTGCCAGCAGTGAAGCGCGGGGGACTAGCGAAACCAATGAGCAGTTCTTC.

The V and J genes are TRBV20-1 and TRBJ2-2, with TRBD1 matching over 7 bases. Germline-derived CDR1 and CDR2 are DFQATT and SNEGSKA (reference sequence). The CDR3 loop spans 16 amino acids. The V gene end was trimmed by 1 base and the J gene end by 2 bases; junction bases not matched to a gene: 7. The CDR3 sequence: CSARVEDRPNTGELFF. CDR3 bases: TGCAGTGCTAGAGTAGAGGACAGGCCAAACACCGGGGAGCTGTTTTTT.

This clonotype has just a few counts. This sequence joins TRBV7-8 and TRBJ2-7, with D perhaps TRBD2 (6 bases). Trimming cost V 5 bases and J 7 bases, with 12 bases left between them. The CDR3 loop spans 12 amino acids. Germline CDR1 and CDR2: SGHVS and FQNEAQ. CDR3 sequence (DNA): TGTGCCAGCAGCCAGGACGGGACTGAGCAGTACTTC. Translation: CASSQDGTEQYF.

In its sample, this clonotype was seen many times. The genes are TRBV28 and TRBJ1-5, with D unresolved. The CDR3 covers 12 residues. Per germline, CDR1 MDHEN and CDR2 SYDVKM. Trimming stripped 2 bases from V and 7 bases from J, with 6 bases between. The CDR3 protein is CASSLVRQPQHF. CDR3 DNA: TGTGCCAGCAGTTTAGTACGACAGCCCCAGCATTTT.

Concerning this clonotype: This clone may be a read error of a much larger clone one base away. The chain carries TRBV10-3 and TRBJ2-7; perhaps TRBD2 as D (5 bases). Germline loops: CDR1 ENHRY, CDR2 SYGVKD. The CDR3 has 12 amino acids. The CDR3 region is CAIAGASYKQYF. The CDR3 nucleotides read TGTGCCATCGCGGGTGCCTCCTACAAGCAGTACTTC.

This clonotype was counted ten times or more. The chain couples TRBV9 to TRBJ2-3, with 11 bases that match TRBD2. The ends lost 0 bases at V and 5 bases at J; junction bases unmatched: 8. The length of the CDR3 is 17 residues. Germline V lookup: CDR1 SGDLS, CDR2 YYNGEE. The CDR3 is CASSVADLAGGKDTQYF. In DNA form, the CDR3 reads TGTGCCAGCAGCGTAGCTGACCTAGCGGGAGGTAAAGATACGCAGTATTTT.

V usage is TRBV7-6 and J usage is TRBJ2-2; D may be TRBD1 (5 bases). The germline V gene has CDR1 SGHVS and CDR2 FNYEAQ. Trimming took off 7 bases at V and 6 bases at J, with 15 bases between the two ends. The length of the CDR3 is 14 residues. CDR3 sequence: CASKQQGASGELFF. The CDR3 nucleotides are TGTGCCAGCAAGCAGCAGGGTGCTTCCGGGGAGCTGTTTTTT.

This clonotype has a count of ten or more. The chain is built from TRBV4-3 and TRBJ2-7; TRBD1 matches 8 bases. The CDR3 spans 16 residues. J was trimmed by 5 bases and V by 0 bases; bases with no gene match: 9. From germline, CDR1 is LGHNA and CDR2 YSLEER. For the CDR3, the DNA is TGCGCCAGCAGCCAAGAACCCGTGGCAGGGGGCAACGAGCAGTACTTC. Amino acid sequence: CASSQEPVAGGNEQYF.

This clonotype was seen ten or more times. The chain recombines TRBV7-2 with TRBJ2-3, with D possibly being TRBD2 (5 bases). This CDR3 is 13 amino acids long. Germline lookup yields CDR1 SGHTA and CDR2 FQGNSA. Trimming took off 2 bases at V and 6 bases at J, with 9 bases between the two ends. CDR3 sequence (DNA): TGTGCCAGCAGCTTACGGGGTTTCGATACGCAGTATTTT. This translates into CASSLRGFDTQYF.

This clonotype has a count of ten or more. This rearrangement joins TRBV21-1 to TRBJ2-7; TRBD1, as called in the table, went unchecked against the DNA. TRBV21-1 has pseudogene status. This CDR3 contains 20 residues. CDR3 amino acids: CASSKVRMAPRGTSSYEQYF. In DNA form, the CDR3 reads TGTGCCAGCAGCAAAGTCCGAATGGCACCAAGGGGGACAAGCTCCTACGAGCAGTACTTC.

CDR3: CASKEHGTSGSGELFF. As DNA, the CDR3 is TGTGCCAGCAAAGAGCATGGGACTAGCGGGAGCGGGGAGCTGTTTTTT. V is TRBV6-1 and J is TRBJ2-2; TRBD2 matches at 14 bases. CDR1 and CDR2 from the germline V gene are MNHNS and SASEGT. The CDR3 covers 16 residues. With 7 bases clipped from V and 7 bases from J, the junction kept 8 bases outside the gene matches.

The chain is built from TRBV19 and TRBJ2-1, with unresolved D. The CDR3 is 16 amino acids. V lost 2 bases to trimming and J lost 0 bases, with 11 bases between them. In germline, CDR1 is LNHDA, CDR2 SQIVND (reference sequence). CDR3 sequence: CASSIWGSSSYNEQFF. CDR3 sequence (DNA): TGTGCCAGTAGTATATGGGGAAGTAGCTCCTACAATGAGCAGTTCTTC.